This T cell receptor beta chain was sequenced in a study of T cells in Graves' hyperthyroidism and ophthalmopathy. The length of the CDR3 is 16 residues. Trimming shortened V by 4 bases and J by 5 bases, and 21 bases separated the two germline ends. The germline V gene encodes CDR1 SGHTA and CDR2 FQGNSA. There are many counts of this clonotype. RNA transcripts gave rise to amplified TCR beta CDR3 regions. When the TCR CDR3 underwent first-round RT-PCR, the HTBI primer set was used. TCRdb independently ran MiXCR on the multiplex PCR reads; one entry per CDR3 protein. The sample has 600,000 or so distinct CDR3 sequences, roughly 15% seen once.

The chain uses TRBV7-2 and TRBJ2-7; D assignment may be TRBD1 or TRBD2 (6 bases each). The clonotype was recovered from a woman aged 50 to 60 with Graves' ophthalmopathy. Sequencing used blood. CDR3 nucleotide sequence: TGTGCCAGCAGCTCCCAAGGGGGGCGCATATTCAACGAGCAGTACTTC. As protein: CASSSQGGRIFNEQYF.